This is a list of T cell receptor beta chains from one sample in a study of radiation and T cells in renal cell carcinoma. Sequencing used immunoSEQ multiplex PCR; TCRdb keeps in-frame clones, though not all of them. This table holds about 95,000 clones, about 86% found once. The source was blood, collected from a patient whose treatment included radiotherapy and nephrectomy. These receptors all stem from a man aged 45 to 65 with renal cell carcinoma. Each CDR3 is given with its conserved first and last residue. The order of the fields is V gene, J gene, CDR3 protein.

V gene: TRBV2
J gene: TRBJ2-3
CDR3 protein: CASSDGTGIDTQYF

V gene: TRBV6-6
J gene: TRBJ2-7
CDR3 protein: CASSIVHEQYF

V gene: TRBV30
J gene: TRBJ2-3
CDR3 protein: CAWSVLGFTDTQYF

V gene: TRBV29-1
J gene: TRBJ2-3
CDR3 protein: CSVEDRGGQGVDTQYF

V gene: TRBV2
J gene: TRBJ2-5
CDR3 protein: CASSEYRGGGTQYF

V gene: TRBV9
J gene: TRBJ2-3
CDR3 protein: CASSVGPSTVTGTQYF

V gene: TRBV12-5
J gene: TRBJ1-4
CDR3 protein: CASGLGGNEKLFF

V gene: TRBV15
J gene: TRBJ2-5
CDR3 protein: CATRRDRGGETQYF

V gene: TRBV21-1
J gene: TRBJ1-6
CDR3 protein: CASSKASGSSYNSPLHF

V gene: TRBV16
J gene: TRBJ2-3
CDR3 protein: CASSQRSTDTQYF

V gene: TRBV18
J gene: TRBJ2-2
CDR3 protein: CASSPNDPANTGELFF

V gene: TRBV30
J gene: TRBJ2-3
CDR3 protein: CAWSPRGVSTDTQYF

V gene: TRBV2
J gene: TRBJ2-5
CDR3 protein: CASSESEARETQYF

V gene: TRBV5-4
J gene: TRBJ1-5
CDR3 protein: CASSFEGAGQPQHF

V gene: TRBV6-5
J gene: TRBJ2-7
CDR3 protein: CASSYSEGSYEQYF

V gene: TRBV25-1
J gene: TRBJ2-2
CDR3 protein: CASSESGGTGELFF

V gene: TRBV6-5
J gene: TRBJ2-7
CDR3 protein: CASNKIGQYEQYF

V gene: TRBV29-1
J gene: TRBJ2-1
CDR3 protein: CSVEDSFSGKKGSPYNEQFF

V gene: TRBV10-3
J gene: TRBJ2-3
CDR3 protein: CAITRTSGVSDTQYF

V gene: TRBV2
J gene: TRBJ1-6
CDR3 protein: CASSETGGNNSPLHF

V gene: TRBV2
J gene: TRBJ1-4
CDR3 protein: CASRRTVNEKLFF

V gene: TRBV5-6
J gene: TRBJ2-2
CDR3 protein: CASSPPGTATGELFF

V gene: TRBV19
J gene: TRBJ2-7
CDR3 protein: CASSISGEIVYEQYF

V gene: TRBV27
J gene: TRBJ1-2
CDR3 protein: CASRRSGANYGYTF